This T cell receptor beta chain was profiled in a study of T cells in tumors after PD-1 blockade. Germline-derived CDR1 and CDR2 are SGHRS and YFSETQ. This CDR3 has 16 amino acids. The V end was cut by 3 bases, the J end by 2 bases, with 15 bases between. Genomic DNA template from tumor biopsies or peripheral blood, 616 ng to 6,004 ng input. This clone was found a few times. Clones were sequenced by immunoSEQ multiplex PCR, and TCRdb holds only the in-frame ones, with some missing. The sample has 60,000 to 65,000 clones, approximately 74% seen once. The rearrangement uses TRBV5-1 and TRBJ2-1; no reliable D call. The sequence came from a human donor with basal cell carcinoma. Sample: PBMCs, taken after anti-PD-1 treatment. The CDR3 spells CASSSSRLGPYNEQFF. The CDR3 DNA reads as TGCGCCAGCAGCTCGAGCAGGCTGGGCCCCTACAATGAGCAGTTCTTC.